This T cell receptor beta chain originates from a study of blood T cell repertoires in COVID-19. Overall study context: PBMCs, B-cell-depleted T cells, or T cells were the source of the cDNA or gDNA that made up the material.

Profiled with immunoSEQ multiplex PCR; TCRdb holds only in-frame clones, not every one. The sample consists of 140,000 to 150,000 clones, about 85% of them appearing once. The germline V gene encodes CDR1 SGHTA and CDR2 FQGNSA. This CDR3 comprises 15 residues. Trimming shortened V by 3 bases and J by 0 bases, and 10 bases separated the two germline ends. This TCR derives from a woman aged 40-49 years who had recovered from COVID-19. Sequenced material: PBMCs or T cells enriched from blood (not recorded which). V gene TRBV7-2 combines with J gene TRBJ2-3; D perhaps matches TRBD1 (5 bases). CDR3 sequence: CASSFRTSSTDTQYF. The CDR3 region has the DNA TGTGCCAGCAGCTTCAGGACATCTAGCACAGATACGCAGTATTTT.